The rows below give T cell receptor beta chains drawn from one sample of a study of cytomegalovirus exposure and HLA in healthy donors. Sequencing used immunoSEQ multiplex PCR; TCRdb keeps in-frame clones, though not all of them. The data include 150,000 or so clones; the top ten clones carry roughly 1.7%. What was sequenced was PBMCs. Every receptor here comes from a man between 18 and 29 years old in good health and CMV-seronegative. The CDR3 runs from the conserved cysteine through the conserved F or W. Fields, in order: clone size, V gene, J gene, D gene, CDR3 protein, CDR3 DNA. The D gene is left open where the match is weak. Some rows have no size entry. The others give once, few or many, or a class for an expanded clone.

>-|TRBV5-4|TRBJ2-3|-
CASSLAQRPTDTQYF
TGTGCCAGCAGCTTGGCCCAGCGGCCCACAGATACGCAGTATTTT
>-|TRBV2|TRBJ2-5|-
CASSVQEGAGGETQYF
TGTGCCAGCAGTGTTCAGGAGGGGGCCGGAGGGGAGACCCAGTACTTC
>-|TRBV7-8|TRBJ1-1|-
CASKESPDTEAFF
TGTGCCAGCAAAGAGAGCCCCGATACTGAAGCTTTCTTT
>-|TRBV5-4|TRBJ1-6|TRBD1
CASSSRGLQNSPLHF
TGTGCCAGCAGCTCCAGGGGGTTGCAAAACTCACCCCTCCACTTT
>-|TRBV7-3|TRBJ1-5|TRBD1
CASSFRDSQHF
TGTGCCAGCAGCTTTAGGGACAGCCAGCATTTT
>-|TRBV11-2|TRBJ2-7|-
CASSLAGATYEQYF
TGTGCCAGCAGCTTAGCCGGAGCAACCTACGAGCAGTACTTC
>-|TRBV18|TRBJ2-7|TRBD1
CASSLQGGQGPYEQYF
TGTGCCAGCTCACTTCAAGGGGGACAGGGGCCCTACGAGCAGTACTTC
>-|TRBV2|TRBJ1-5|-
CASNGDNQPQHF
TGTGCCAGCAACGGGGACAATCAGCCCCAGCATTTT
>-|TRBV7-2|TRBJ1-2|-
CASSYDSSNYGYTF
TGTGCCAGCAGCTACGACAGCTCTAACTATGGCTACACCTTC
>-|TRBV18|TRBJ2-7|TRBD1
CASSPLGQGTIGVVGEQYF
TGTGCCAGCTCACCACTGGGACAGGGAACGATAGGGGTTGTGGGCGAGCAGTACTTC
>-|TRBV28|TRBJ2-1|TRBD1
CASSLSGTGMFNEQFF
TGTGCCAGCAGTTTATCGGGGACAGGGATGTTCAATGAGCAGTTCTTC
>-|TRBV23-1|TRBJ2-7|-
CASSPAGAYEQYF
TGCGCCAGCAGCCCAGCTGGGGCTTACGAGCAGTACTTC
>-|TRBV28|TRBJ1-1|TRBD1
CASSSLGTGDVAFF
TGTGCCAGCAGTTCGCTTGGGACAGGGGATGTGGCTTTCTTT
>-|TRBV27|TRBJ1-1|-
CASSLSGSTEAFF
TGTGCCAGCAGTTTATCCGGGAGCACTGAAGCTTTCTTT
>-|TRBV29-1|TRBJ2-7|TRBD1
CSVVKGQKYEQYF
TGCAGCGTTGTAAAGGGACAGAAGTACGAGCAGTACTTC
>medium-sized|TRBV6-1|TRBJ2-1|TRBD1
CATPQGVFDEQFF
TGTGCCACCCCCCAGGGGGTATTTGATGAGCAGTTCTTC
>-|TRBV7-2|TRBJ2-1|TRBD2
CASSPQASGTYNEQFF
TGTGCCAGCAGCCCCCAGGCTAGCGGAACCTACAATGAGCAGTTCTTC
>-|TRBV9|TRBJ2-2|-
CASSVGVTNTGELFF
TGTGCCAGCAGCGTAGGCGTTACGAACACCGGGGAGCTGTTTTTT
>-|TRBV28|TRBJ2-7|TRBD2
CASLPAGVNEQYF
TGTGCCAGCCTACCGGCGGGAGTCAACGAGCAGTACTTC
>-|TRBV2|TRBJ2-6|-
CASSESGFGANVLTF
TGTGCCAGCAGTGAATCGGGGTTTGGGGCCAACGTCCTGACTTTC
>-|TRBV10-3|TRBJ2-3|-
CAISESLDTQYF
TGTGCCATCAGTGAGTCACTAGATACGCAGTATTTT
>-|TRBV9|TRBJ2-1|-
CASSPGGSPNEQFF
TGTGCCAGCAGCCCGGGGGGCAGTCCCAATGAGCAGTTCTTC
>-|TRBV10-3|TRBJ2-7|-
CAIRQAYEQYF
TGTGCCATCAGACAGGCCTACGAGCAGTACTTC
>-|TRBV7-2|TRBJ2-3|-
CASSLYRGPTDTQYF
TGTGCCAGCAGCTTATATCGGGGTCCCACAGATACGCAGTATTTT